This TCR beta chain comes out of a study of shared clonotypes between healthy human individuals. Each subset's genomic DNA was split evenly across several immunoSEQ plates. In the authors' workflow: Filtering differed because ImmunoSEQ produced junction-only sequences that carried no quality scores. TCRdb's table, derived via immunoSEQ multiplex PCR, lists solely in-frame clones and lacks some. That table furnishes V, J and clone size, whereas the DNA furnished D and trimming. The sample lists some 690,000 clones; roughly 91% were seen once. This clone was observed a single time. Antigen specificity is unknown. The CDR3 is 14 residues long. Trimming cost V 3 bases and J 5 bases; bases outside gene matches: 4. Germline V gene data show CDR1 as SGDLS and CDR2 as YYNGEE. Study observations and caveats: Even with large depth, rarefaction showed that sorted-subset sequencing was incomplete.

The sequencing input was memory CD8+ T cells from PBMCs. Noted subset: CD45RO+ cells pooled with CCR7-negative TemRA cells. This TCR derives from a man younger than 30 in good health. Some clones in this sample may be carry-over from other donors' samples. The gene calls are TRBV9 and TRBJ2-1; 8 bases fit TRBD1. This CDR3 is CASSETGVNNEQFF. As DNA, the CDR3 is TGTGCCAGCAGCGAGACAGGGGTCAACAATGAGCAGTTCTTC.